This TCR beta chain was profiled in a study of blood T cell repertoires in COVID-19. Study information: PBMCs, B-cell-depleted T cells, or T cells provided the cDNA or gDNA that made up the material.

CDR1 is SGHRS and CDR2 is YFSETQ in the germline V gene. This CDR3 has 18 residues. Trimming cost V 3 bases and J 2 bases, with 20 bases left between them. Original processing methods: The assay estimated nucleated cells by amplifying reference gene primers. Here immunoSEQ multiplex PCR was the method, and the copy in TCRdb shows in-frame clones only, minus some. Clone size and the V and J calls come from that table; the DNA yielded D and trimming. Of some 200,000 clones listed, approximately 84% are singletons. The sequence derives from a man aged 50 or older who had recovered from COVID-19. Sequencing was done on a sample of peripheral blood. The genes are TRBV5-1 and TRBJ2-2; D is perhaps TRBD1 (5 bases). The CDR3 loop is CASSSNLGRVGNTGELFF. The DNA of the CDR3 is TGCGCCAGCAGCTCTAATCTTGGCAGGGTGGGAAACACCGGGGAGCTGTTTTTT.